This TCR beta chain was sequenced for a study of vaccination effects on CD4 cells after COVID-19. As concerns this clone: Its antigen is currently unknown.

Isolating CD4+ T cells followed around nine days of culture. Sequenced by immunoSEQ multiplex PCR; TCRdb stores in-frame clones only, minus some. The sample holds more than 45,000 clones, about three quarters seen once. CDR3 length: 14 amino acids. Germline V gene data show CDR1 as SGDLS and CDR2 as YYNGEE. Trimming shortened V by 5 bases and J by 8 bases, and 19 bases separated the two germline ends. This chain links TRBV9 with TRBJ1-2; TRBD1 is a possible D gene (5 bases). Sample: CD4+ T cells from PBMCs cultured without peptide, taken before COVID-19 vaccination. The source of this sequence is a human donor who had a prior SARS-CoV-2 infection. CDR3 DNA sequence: TGTGCCAGCAGAAATAACGGCAGGGATCAAGGCTACACCTTC. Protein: CASRNNGRDQGYTF.